The rows below give T cell receptor beta chains drawn from one sample of a study of blood T cell repertoires in COVID-19. Using immunoSEQ multiplex PCR, the repertoire was profiled, and TCRdb retains in-frame clones only, with some absent. The sample shows over 200,000 clones, approximately 88% of them seen only once. The sequenced material came from peripheral blood. These receptors originate from a woman aged 25-40 years with acute or convalescent COVID-19. CDR3s include the opening cysteine and the closing phenylalanine or tryptophan. D genes are given only for firm matches. Clone size is not always given. Where it is, it says once, few, many or a class for expanded clones.

size	V	D	J	CDR3	DNA
NA	TRBV4-3	TRBD2	TRBJ2-5	CASSLTSGTLETQYF	TGCGCCAGCAGCTTGACTAGCGGGACTCTGGAGACCCAGTACTTC
NA	TRBV7-9	TRBD1	TRBJ2-7	CASSPSPRQGYYEQYF	TGTGCCAGCAGCCCAAGCCCGAGACAGGGGTACTACGAGCAGTACTTC
once	TRBV5-1	TRBD2	TRBJ2-2	CASSSRGGPSTGELFF	TGCGCCAGCAGCTCCCGCGGGGGGCCAAGCACCGGGGAGCTGTTTTTT
NA	TRBV7-2	NA	TRBJ2-7	CASSAWAGPSYEQYF	TGTGCCAGCAGCGCCTGGGCGGGACCCTCCTACGAGCAGTACTTC
NA	TRBV10-3	TRBD2	TRBJ2-2	CAISEWTSGFTGELFF	TGTGCCATCAGTGAGTGGACTAGCGGGTTCACCGGGGAGCTGTTTTTT
NA	TRBV4-1	NA	TRBJ2-7	CASSQGPSLGPYYEQYF	TGCGCCAGCAGCCAAGGCCCGTCACTAGGTCCCTACTACGAGCAGTACTTC
NA	TRBV19	TRBD1	TRBJ1-6	CASSTAGQGDGSPLHF	TGTGCCAGTAGTACCGCGGGACAGGGGGACGGTTCACCCCTCCACTTT
NA	TRBV5-1	TRBD1	TRBJ1-6	CASSLLRQGNSPLHF	TGCGCCAGCAGCTTGTTACGACAGGGTAATTCACCCCTCCACTTT
NA	TRBV24-1	TRBD2	TRBJ2-1	CATSKREASYNEQFF	TGTGCCACCAGCAAGCGGGAGGCCTCCTACAATGAGCAGTTCTTC
NA	TRBV7-2	NA	TRBJ2-7	CASSLVGVEQYF	TGTGCCAGCAGCTTAGTAGGAGTCGAGCAGTACTTC
once	TRBV7-9	NA	TRBJ1-2	CASSPNRVQGYTF	TGTGCCAGCAGCCCGAACAGGGTGCAAGGCTACACCTTC
NA	TRBV12-5	NA	TRBJ2-2	CASGPRRVDGELFF	TGTGCTAGTGGTCCCCGCAGGGTGGACGGGGAGCTGTTTTTT
NA	TRBV30	NA	TRBJ2-1	CAAGGSEQFF	TGTGCCGCCGGTGGGAGTGAGCAGTTCTTC
few	TRBV9	TRBD2	TRBJ2-7	CASSEGLARSSYEQYF	TGTGCCAGCAGCGAGGGACTAGCGCGGAGCTCCTACGAGCAGTACTTC
NA	TRBV4-1	NA	TRBJ1-3	CASSQVLGALNSGNTIYF	TGCGCCAGCAGCCAAGTCTTAGGGGCGCTCAACTCTGGAAACACCATATATTTT
NA	TRBV5-6	NA	TRBJ2-7	CASSFIGRAPHEQYF	TGTGCCAGCAGCTTTATAGGCAGGGCCCCGCACGAGCAGTACTTC
NA	TRBV9	TRBD2	TRBJ2-2	CASSVTSGGTNTGELFF	TGTGCCAGCAGCGTGACTAGCGGGGGAACGAACACCGGGGAGCTGTTTTTT
NA	TRBV6-5	NA	TRBJ2-5	CANDEGAQETQYF	TGTGCCAACGATGAAGGGGCGCAGGAGACCCAGTACTTC
once	TRBV7-9	NA	TRBJ1-1	CASSPTMGATEAFF	TGTGCCAGCAGCCCTACCATGGGGGCCACTGAAGCTTTCTTT
once	TRBV2	NA	TRBJ1-5	CASRLGGNQPQHF	TGTGCCAGCAGATTAGGGGGAAATCAGCCCCAGCATTTT
NA	TRBV18	TRBD1	TRBJ2-7	CASSLGQGVSYEQYF	TGTGCCAGCTCACTTGGACAGGGGGTTTCCTACGAGCAGTACTTC
few	TRBV12-5	NA	TRBJ1-5	CASGLAYQPQHF	TGTGCTAGTGGTTTGGCTTATCAGCCCCAGCATTTT
NA	TRBV27	TRBD1	TRBJ1-5	CASREGTGVGQPQHF	TGTGCCAGCAGGGAGGGGACAGGGGTTGGTCAGCCCCAGCATTTT
NA	TRBV6-2/TRBV6-3	NA	TRBJ2-7	CASSPDSSYEQYF	TGTGCCAGCAGCCCAGACAGCTCCTACGAGCAGTACTTC
NA	TRBV6-5	TRBD2	TRBJ2-1	CASSGGGAYNEQFF	TGTGCCAGCAGCGGCGGGGGGGCTTATAATGAGCAGTTCTTC
NA	TRBV6-1	NA	TRBJ2-3	CASSEVRGVWPDTQYF	TGTGCCAGCAGTGAAGTACGGGGAGTTTGGCCAGATACGCAGTATTTT
NA	TRBV7-2	TRBD2	TRBJ2-2	CASSLDIGGRGSGELFF	TGTGCCAGCAGCTTAGACATTGGCGGGAGGGGATCCGGGGAGCTGTTTTTT
NA	TRBV4-1	NA	TRBJ2-7	CASSQEGQYYEQYF	TGCGCCAGCAGCCAAGAAGGACAGTATTACGAGCAGTACTTC
NA	TRBV4-3	TRBD2	TRBJ2-1	CASSQDQAGAYNEQFF	TGCGCCAGCAGCCAAGATCAGGCGGGAGCCTACAATGAGCAGTTCTTC
NA	TRBV6-2/TRBV6-3	NA	TRBJ1-5	CASSYRGSNQPQHF	TGTGCCAGCAGTTACAGGGGGAGCAATCAGCCCCAGCATTTT
NA	TRBV27	TRBD1	TRBJ2-7	CASSLSGTGAYEQYF	TGTGCCAGCAGTTTATCGGGGACAGGGGCCTACGAGCAGTACTTC
NA	TRBV25-1	TRBD1	TRBJ2-3	CASSVIRGRFATQYF	TGTGCCAGCAGTGTCATCAGGGGGCGCTTTGCCACGCAGTATTTT
NA	TRBV4-1	NA	TRBJ2-7	CASSQVGAGYEQYF	TGCGCCAGCAGCCAAGTGGGGGCCGGCTACGAGCAGTACTTC
NA	TRBV30	TRBD2	TRBJ2-2	CAWSLLAGGTGELFF	TGTGCCTGGAGCCTACTAGCGGGAGGAACCGGGGAGCTGTTTTTT
NA	TRBV30	NA	TRBJ2-1	CAWSGPLAEQFF	TGTGCCTGGAGTGGTCCCCTAGCAGAGCAGTTCTTC
NA	TRBV3-1/TRBV3-2	NA	TRBJ1-3	CASSQEGGVGNTIYF	TGTGCCAGCAGCCAAGAAGGAGGGGTTGGAAACACCATATATTTT
NA	TRBV6-1	TRBD1	TRBJ2-7	CAVRDSSSYEQYF	TGTGCCGTCCGGGACAGTTCCTCCTACGAGCAGTACTTC
once	TRBV18	TRBD2	TRBJ2-2	CASSPWTSGQNTGELFF	TGTGCCAGCTCACCATGGACTAGCGGACAGAACACCGGGGAGCTGTTTTTT
NA	TRBV15	TRBD1	TRBJ1-2	CATSRGQGDWGGYTF	TGTGCCACCAGCAGAGGCCAGGGGGATTGGGGTGGCTACACCTTC
NA	TRBV3-1/TRBV3-2	TRBD2	TRBJ2-3	CASSQQTSGRAEDTQYF	TGTGCCAGCAGCCAACAAACTAGCGGGAGGGCCGAGGATACGCAGTATTTT
NA	TRBV3-1/TRBV3-2	NA	TRBJ1-4	CASSQGAKVGKLFF	TGTGCCAGCAGCCAGGGGGCGAAGGTGGGAAAACTGTTTTTT
NA	TRBV9	NA	TRBJ2-7	CASSVGHSAVGEQYF	TGTGCCAGCAGCGTAGGTCATAGCGCGGTAGGGGAGCAGTACTTC
NA	TRBV5-4	NA	TRBJ2-3	CASSLYSAGGTQYF	TGTGCCAGCAGCTTGTATAGTGCTGGTGGTACGCAGTATTTT
NA	TRBV7-3	NA	TRBJ2-2	CASSQLPTGELFF	TGTGCCAGCAGTCAACTACCGACCGGGGAGCTGTTTTTT